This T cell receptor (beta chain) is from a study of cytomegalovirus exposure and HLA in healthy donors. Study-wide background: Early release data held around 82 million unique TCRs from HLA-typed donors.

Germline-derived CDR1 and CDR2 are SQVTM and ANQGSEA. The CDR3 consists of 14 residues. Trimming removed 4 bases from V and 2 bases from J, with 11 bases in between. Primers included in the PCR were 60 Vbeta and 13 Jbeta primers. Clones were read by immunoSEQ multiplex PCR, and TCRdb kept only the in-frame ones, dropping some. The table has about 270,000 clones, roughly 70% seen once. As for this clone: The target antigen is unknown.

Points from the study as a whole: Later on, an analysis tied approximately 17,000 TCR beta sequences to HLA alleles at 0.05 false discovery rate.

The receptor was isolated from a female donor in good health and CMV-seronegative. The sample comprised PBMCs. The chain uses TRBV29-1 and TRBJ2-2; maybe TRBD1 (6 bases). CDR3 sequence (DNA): TGCAGCGTTGGTGGCAGGGGAAACACCGGGGAGCTGTTTTTT. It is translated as CSVGGRGNTGELFF.